This T cell receptor (beta chain) was sequenced in a study of blood T cells in healthy people across ages. Whole-study results and caveats: Among T cells, TCR beta diversity per million cells dropped roughly linearly as age rose. The diversity estimates, figures obtained from one million T cells, were considered underestimates. What prevented conclusive comparison of naive and antigen-experienced cells was that PBMCs were unsorted.

PCR was performed a second time for about 7 to 12 cycles using a sample-barcoded 5' primer and a J-beta primer mix. Researchers report that each sample yielded at least 2.5 million CDR3-containing paired-end reads. In TCRdb, the 5' RACE reads were re-called with MiXCR into one record per CDR3 protein. The table records approximately 790,000 distinct CDR3 sequences, about 59% of them present only once. The CDR3 is made up of 13 amino acids. CDR1 and CDR2 from the germline V gene are SNHLY and FYNNEI. The V and J ends lost 4 bases and 0 bases respectively, with 7 bases between them. Details on this clonotype: Its antigen is not identified.

The chain couples TRBV2 to TRBJ2-7; a weak D match, TRBD1 (5 bases). Sequenced sample: blood. This clonotype originated in a man younger than 45 in good health. In DNA, the CDR3 is TGTGCCAGCAGTGGGACATACTCCTACGAGCAGTACTTC. Amino acids: CASSGTYSYEQYF.